One sample yielded the 13 T cell receptor beta chains listed below, sequenced in a study of T cells in women clearing cervical HPV infection. TCRdb's table, derived via immunoSEQ multiplex PCR, lists solely in-frame clones and lacks some. Its clone listing holds roughly 45,000 clones. Sequenced input: blood buffy coat. These receptors all come from a woman aged 18-69 years with a cervical HPV16 infection that either progressed to CIN3+ or cleared (not recorded which).

Notes on this clone: The read stops 3 residues short of the end of the CDR3; the missing end is completed from the germline J gene. The gene calls are TRBV7-1 and TRBJ2-3, with 11 nucleotides matching TRBD2. TRBV7-1 is an ORF, and what it does is uncertain. With V trimmed by 3 bases and J by 5 bases, 19 bases remained unmatched. This CDR3 has 20 amino acids. The CDR3 spells CASSSPTSGGFQSLRDTQYF. The covered CDR3 bases are TGTGCCAGCAGCTCTCCTACTAGCGGGGGATTTCAAAGTCTCAGAGATACG.

CDR3 loop: CASSLRLAGGPTDTQYF. The CDR3 DNA, read in part, is TGCGCCAGCAGCTTGAGACTAGCGGGGGGCCCCACAGATACG. V and J are TRBV5-1 and TRBJ2-3, with TRBD2 matching over 13 bases. Sequencing ends 3 residues short of the CDR3 end; the germline J gene provides the rest. Germline V CDR1 and CDR2: SGHRS, YFSETQ. The CDR3 consists of 17 residues. The junction had 4 bases not matched to a gene; V was cut back by 1 base and J by 2 bases.

A word on this clone: The CDR3 end falls 3 residues outside the read, so it is completed with the germline J gene. The chain has TRBV20-1 and TRBJ2-4; 9 bases agree with TRBD2. CDR1 and CDR2 from the germline V gene are DFQATT and SNEGSKA (reference sequence). The CDR3 has 15 residues. V trimming: 7 bases; J trimming: 0 bases; junction bases outside the gene matches: 7. The sequenced CDR3 bases are TGCAGTGTTAACCTAGCGGGGAAAGCCAAAAACATT. Protein product: CSVNLAGKAKNI. The whole CDR3 is CSVNLAGKAKNIQYF.

Note on this clone: The read is 3 residues too short to cover the CDR3 end, so that end is filled in from the germline J gene. V is TRBV5-8 and J is TRBJ2-7, with 7 bases fitting TRBD1. The germline gives CDR1 SGHTS, CDR2 YDEGEE. V trimming: 0 bases; J trimming: 4 bases; junction bases outside the gene matches: 4. CDR3 length equals 14 residues. The CDR3: CASSLGTGEYEQYF. CDR3 DNA, as far as it was read: TGTGCCAGCAGCTTGGGTACAGGGGAGTACGAG.

CDR3 region: CASSQDFLSSYNEQFF. The DNA read from the CDR3 is TGCGCCAGCAGTCAGGACTTCTTAAGCTCCTACAATGAG. The J gene is TRBJ2-1, the V gene TRBV5-1; D is perhaps TRBD2 (5 bases). The CDR3 end is not reached by the read, which stops 3 residues before it; the germline J gene fills it in. CDR1 is SGHRS, CDR2 YFSETQ, per germline. The CDR3 length is 16 residues. V lost 5 bases and J lost 0, with 15 bases in between.

Points on this clone: Relative to the germline gene, one junction end is altered; a read error may explain this. Read sequence stops 3 residues before the CDR3 end, and the germline J gene provides the missing end. The rearrangement joins TRBV4-1 to TRBJ2-3; 7 nucleotides match TRBD1. CDR1 MGHRA and CDR2 YSYEKL come from the germline V gene. The CDR3 runs 16 residues. This CDR3 reads CTSSQEGRGNADTQYF. The CDR3 bases that were read are TGCACCAGCAGCCAAGAGGGCAGGGGGAACGCAGATACG.

On this clone itself: With the read ending 3 residues before the CDR3 end, the germline J gene is used to fill in that end. The rearrangement links TRBV7-9 to TRBJ1-1; the match to TRBD1 covers 7 bases. CDR3 size: 13 residues. The V segment lost 4 bases and the J segment 5 bases; nucleotides outside the gene matches: 4. From germline, CDR1 is SEHNR and CDR2 FQNEAQ (reference sequence). The CDR3 DNA, read in part, is TGTGCCAGCAGCTCAACAGGGGTAACTGAA. This sequence encodes CASSSTGVTE. The whole CDR3 reads CASSSTGVTEAFF.

Turning to this clone: Sequencing ends 3 residues short of the CDR3 end; the germline J gene provides the rest. The chain has TRBV7-3 and TRBJ2-3; 7 positions agree with TRBD1. Germline V lookup: CDR1 SGHTA, CDR2 FQGTGA. CDR3 length: 13 amino acids. With 2 bases clipped from V and 5 bases from J, the junction kept 1 base outside the gene matches. The DNA read from the CDR3 is TGTGCCAGCAGCTTACAGGGGGAAGATACG. It specifies CASSLQGEDT. The entire CDR3 sequence reads CASSLQGEDTQYF.

Notes on this clone: The observed sequence ends 3 residues before the CDR3 terminus, with the missing tail filled in from the germline J gene. V is TRBV20-1 and J is TRBJ2-2; weak D call: TRBD1 (7 bases). Germline CDR1 is DFQATT and CDR2 is SNEGSKA (reference sequence). The CDR3 loop spans 17 amino acids. This CDR3 is CSARGQGGSITNEKLFF. CDR3 DNA (partial): TGCAGTGCTAGAGGGCAGGGGGGAAGTATAACTAATGAAAAG.

Worth noting for this clone: Read sequence stops 3 residues before the CDR3 end, and the germline J gene provides the missing end. This chain connects TRBV19 to TRBJ2-2; TRBD1 aligns across 7 bases. Per germline, CDR1 LNHDA and CDR2 SQIVND (reference sequence). CDR3 size: 15 residues. With 2 bases clipped from V and 5 bases from J, the junction kept 5 bases outside the gene matches. The part of the CDR3 DNA that was read is TGTGCCAGTAGTATAACAGGGGTGGTAACCGGGGAG. Translated, it gives CASSITGVVTGE. The entire CDR3 reads CASSITGVVTGELFF.

On this clone itself: The read is 3 residues too short to cover the CDR3 end, so that end is filled in from the germline J gene. This sequence joins TRBV10-2 and TRBJ1-5; D is undetermined. The CDR3 length is 17 residues. Trimming left V 5 bases short and J 5 bases short, with 22 bases between. Germline V lookup: CDR1 WSHSY, CDR2 SAAADI. The DNA read from the CDR3 is TGCGCCAGCAGTCCCACAGTTCAGGCCAGCTCCGATCAGCCC. Translating gives CASSPTVQASSDQP. The CDR3 in full is CASSPTVQASSDQPQHF.

In the case of this clone: The read is 3 residues too short to cover the CDR3 end, so that end is filled in from the germline J gene. This chain connects TRBV19 to TRBJ2-7; weak D call: TRBD2 (6 bases). This CDR3 spans 13 amino acids. The germline V and J ends were trimmed by 7 bases and 6 bases, with 16 bases remaining between them. Germline lookup yields CDR1 LNHDA and CDR2 SQIVND (reference sequence). The CDR3: CASNRRTGVEQYF. Partial CDR3 DNA: TGTGCCAGTAATAGACGGACGGGGGTCGAG. Filled out from reference TRBV19 and TRBJ2-7, the complete variable domain reads DGGITQSPKYLFRKEGQNVTLSCEQNLNHDAMYWYRQDPGQGLRLIYYSQIVNDFQKGDIAEGYSVSREKKESFPLTVTSAQKNPTAFYLCASNRRTGVEQYFGPGTRLTVT.

Worth noting for this clone: The read stops 3 residues short of the end of the CDR3; the missing end is completed from the germline J gene. This chain links TRBV18 with TRBJ1-2; D remains unclear. The CDR3 contains 16 residues. Germline lookup yields CDR1 KGHSH and CDR2 LQKENI. With 0 bases removed from V and 4 bases from J, the gap between germline ends came to 15 bases. This CDR3 reads CASSPPGKQTIYGYTF. The part of the CDR3 DNA that was read is TGTGCCAGCTCACCACCGGGCAAACAGACCATCTATGGC.